This TCR beta chain was recorded in a study of early T cells in non-severe SARS-CoV-2 infection. About the research overall: Unsorted whole-blood RNA was sequenced in bulk, leaving chains unpaired. Study conclusions and caveats: Anti-spike CD8 responses were favored in VDJdb matching, and private and CD4 specificities were missed.

Germline CDR1 reads SGHDT; CDR2 reads YYEEEE. The V end was cut by 6 bases, the J end by 4 bases, with 16 bases between. The CDR3 runs to 14 residues. Many counts were recorded for this clonotype. What it binds is unknown. Unique molecular identifiers were attached to individual cDNA molecules. TCRdb passed the 5' RACE reads through MiXCR, listing each CDR3 protein once. The table records about 34,000 distinct CDR3 sequences, approximately 7.1% of them present only once. The chain joins TRBV5-6 to TRBJ2-5, with D unclear. The clonotype originates from an adult who was a healthcare worker with PCR-confirmed SARS-CoV-2 infection or an uninfected control (not recorded which). The sample in question was whole blood, obtained at baseline. The CDR3 protein is CASNSWSMRETQYF. CDR3 in DNA: TGTGCCAGCAACTCTTGGTCCATGCGAGAGACCCAGTACTTC.